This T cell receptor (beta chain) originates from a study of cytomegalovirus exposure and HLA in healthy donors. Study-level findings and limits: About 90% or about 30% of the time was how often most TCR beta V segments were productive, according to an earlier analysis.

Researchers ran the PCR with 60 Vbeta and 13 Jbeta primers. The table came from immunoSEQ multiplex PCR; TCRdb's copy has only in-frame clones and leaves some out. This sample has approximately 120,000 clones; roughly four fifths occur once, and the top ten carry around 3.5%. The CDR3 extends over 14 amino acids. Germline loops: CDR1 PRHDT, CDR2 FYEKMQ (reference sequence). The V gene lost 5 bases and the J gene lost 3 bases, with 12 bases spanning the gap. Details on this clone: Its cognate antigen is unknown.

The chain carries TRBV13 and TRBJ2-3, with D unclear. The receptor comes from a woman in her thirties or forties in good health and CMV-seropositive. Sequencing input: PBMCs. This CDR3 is CASSLRLPTDTQYF. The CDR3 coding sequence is TGTGCCAGCAGCCTCCGACTGCCTACAGATACGCAGTATTTT.